This T cell receptor beta chain was sequenced in a study of blood T cell repertoires in COVID-19 (dated by TCRdb to 2020 to 2021). Regarding the study in general: Samples from collaborators originated in the United States, Italy and Spain and spanned both the acute and convalescent phases of COVID-19. The material from the prospective study consisted of cDNA or gDNA derived from T cells, B-cell-depleted T cells, or PBMCs. Deeply sampled blood TCRbeta repertoires from subjects exposed to, actively infected with, or recovered from COVID-19 were included in the dataset. The repertoires were released in a freely available public database meant as a resource for research on the immune response to SARS-CoV-2. The samples were drawn from the first 160 participants of the ongoing ImmuneRACE study and from 950 to 1,500 subjects provided by 6 global collaborators. A de-identified subject ID, COVID-19 status, age in years and sex were almost always included in the sample metadata. Where available, HLA class I and class II types were taken from metadata supplied by the sample provider and were not determined by assay-based typing. Results and caveats for the whole study, not just this receptor: The amount of clinical and demographic metadata varied by source and participant and was provided uncurated.

TCRbeta CDR3 regions were amplified from genomic DNA by means of the immunoSEQ Assay, a bias-controlled multiplex PCR. Under the source paper's analysis protocol: The number of nucleated cells in each sample was estimated by amplification of reference gene primers within the assay. To quantify the absolute abundance of each unique TCRbeta CDR3 rearrangement, sequence reads were collapsed and filtered. For each sample, productive Simpson clonality was calculated as the square root of Simpson's diversity index over productive rearrangements. The table was pulled from immuneACCESS by TCRdb, which kept in-frame rearrangements only. Such tables lose some clones; where checked, under half of the loss comes from unresolved V genes, and the rest has no known cause. The DNA was the basis for D and trimming; V, J and clone size are from that table. This sample comprises around 250,000 clones, almost 90% of them detected only once. Together, the top ten hold 2.1% of the sample.

On this clone: What this receptor recognizes is not known. Base qualities are not recorded, but no much larger clone differs from it by a single base.

One collaborating source in Seattle enrolled patients while the patients were actively infected and followed the patients over time throughout the course of disease. Each collaborating institution followed its own protocols to collect whole blood in K2EDTA tubes. For TCRbeta analysis, collaborators shipped samples as frozen whole blood, isolated PBMCs, or DNA extracted from either of those sample types. Trimming removed 5 bases from V and 4 bases from J, leaving 12 bases between the germline ends. The germline V gene encodes CDR1 SEHNR and CDR2 FQNEAQ (reference sequence). The CDR3 runs 14 amino acids, cysteine and phenylalanine included. CDR3 DNA is the only sequence kept; it has 42 bases, read in frame from the first base.

The sequencing input was peripheral blood. The sequence was obtained from a woman aged 55-69 years with COVID-19, enrolled during active disease. In this chain, TRBV7-9 is recombined with TRBJ1-3; the D gene is not confidently resolved. The DNA sequence is given as TGTGCCAGCAGCGTCCCTAATTCCGGAAACACCATATATTTT. This yields the protein CASSVPNSGNTIYF. The full variable domain, with segments outside the CDR3 supplied by the reference TRBV7-9 and TRBJ1-3 proteins, appears as DTGVSQNPRHKITKRGQNVTFRCDPISEHNRLYWYRQTLGQGPEFLTYFQNEAQLEKSRLLSDRFSAERPKGSFSTLEIQRTEQGDSAMYLCASSVPNSGNTIYFGEGSWLTVV.